This is a list of T cell receptor beta chains from one sample in a study of shared clonotypes between healthy human individuals. Assay: immunoSEQ multiplex PCR; the TCRdb copy retains only in-frame clones and omits some. The sample comprises about 2,500,000 clones, around nine tenths of which are singletons, and over 0.12% rests with the top ten. Sequences were obtained from naive CD4+ T cells sorted from blood. The origin of the receptors is a man between 18 and 29 years old in good health. Both conserved end residues are trimmed from each CDR3.

J gene | V gene | CDR3 protein
TRBJ2-3 | TRBV16 | ASSQSKGTDTQY
TRBJ1-4 | TRBV6-6 | ASSRLGGGEKLF
TRBJ2-5 | TRBV6-1 | ASTLGQPGETQY
TRBJ2-5 | TRBV6-1 | ASSVSGQLKETQY
TRBJ2-1 | TRBV25-1 | ASSESGSAYNEQF
TRBJ2-5 | TRBV5-1 | ASSFLGETQY
TRBJ2-5 | TRBV7-2 | ASSSRVGVQETQY
TRBJ2-3 | TRBV9 | ASSGGETSGYTDTQY
TRBJ2-1 | TRBV18 | ASSPPGRRSYNEQF
TRBJ2-7 | TRBV6-5 | ASTPSSASSYEQY
TRBJ2-1 | TRBV2 | ASSRRGTNEQF
TRBJ2-1 | TRBV19 | ATNEQF
TRBJ2-3 | TRBV5-1 | ASIPPGDTGTDTQY
TRBJ2-3 | TRBV4-3 | ASSQEAARSSDTQY
TRBJ2-3 | TRBV7-3 | ASSPPGRDTQY
TRBJ1-2 | TRBV10-2 | ASSDTQGHGYT
TRBJ2-7 | TRBV9 | ASSEGRAISYEQY
TRBJ1-5 | TRBV18 | ASSPMGGVGNQPQH
TRBJ2-7 | TRBV5-1 | ASSSGDSSYVEQY
TRBJ2-7 | TRBV7-9 | ASTPFQGGSYEQY
TRBJ1-1 | TRBV6-1 | ASSEHRGGAAF
TRBJ1-5 | TRBV5-1 | ASSSGDMSGAAQPQH
TRBJ1-1 | TRBV10-3 | AIAGNGNTEAF
TRBJ2-5 | TRBV6-1 | ATSSPGLAKETQY
TRBJ2-3 | TRBV5-1 | ASSSSLQMGTDTQY
TRBJ2-3 | TRBV6-5 | ASSPDRGGGTQY
TRBJ2-7 | TRBV18 | ASSQEGQGYEQY
TRBJ2-5 | TRBV2 | ASSLQGYQETQY